Given below is one T cell receptor (beta chain) in context. The antigen it binds to is not known. There are no base qualities to consult, and no much larger clone falls within one base. The sample is drawn from a study of beta chain features in type 1 diabetes (dated by TCRdb to 2016 to 2019). Background for the entire study: Patients and healthy donors did not differ in mean age, gender distribution, total cell number or subset yield. A total of roughly 98,000,000 sorted cells were examined across all samples, and a strong correlation was observed between cell number per subset and RNA yield. The study compared TCRB repertoires of sorted circulating CD4+ T cell subsets between recently diagnosed type 1 diabetes patients and matched healthy donors. Regulatory and stem cell-like memory subsets were obtained from only 8 patients and roughly 8 healthy donors, while naive and central memory subsets were obtained from all 30 or so donors.

The entire isolated RNA was reverse transcribed using the High Capacity cDNA Reverse Transcription Kit, and thus expressed TCRB transcripts were sequenced. Deep immunoSEQ sequencing was applied to naive, central memory and regulatory T cell samples, giving an average of roughly 3.5 million total reads per sample. Sorted cells were lysed in RLT buffer and RNA was extracted with DNase-treated RNeasy Micro or Mini kits, depending on cell number. To prevent cross-contamination, every cell subset was processed on its own, while patient and healthy donor samples were processed together. Using the immunoSEQ multiplex PCR, TCRB sequences were amplified from cDNA into 87-bp fragments spanning the CDR3 region. Sequencing of the amplicons was done on the Illumina HiSeq platform. The published analysis was carried out like this. Synthetic template baselines were used to correct PCR bias computationally, reads within Hamming distance 2 were collapsed, and singletons that could not be merged were discarded. By aligning reads against IMGT, V, D and J genes, CDR3 length, and insertions or deletions at six rearrangement sites were assigned. Within each subset, clonotype counts were normalized to sorted cell number, after which true diversity and Gini coefficients were computed with the tcR R package. The overlap coefficient, calculated on TCRB nucleotide sequences, was used to measure repertoire sharing. Out-of-frame TCRB sequences from naive cells were analyzed to stand in for the pre-selection repertoire. Not all clones reach the TCRdb copy of this immuneACCESS table, which keeps in-frame sequences only. Checked studies attribute under half of the gap to unresolved V genes and leave the rest unexplained. V and J calls and clone size are as listed in that table; D and trimming were resolved from the DNA. This sample gives 900,000 or so clones in total; 15% to 20% of them show up just once. 0.023% of the sample belongs to the ten largest clones.

Each donor gave one peripheral blood draw, roughly 120 mL on average, collected into heparinised tubes. A BD FACSAria II was used to sort naive, central memory, regulatory and stem cell-like memory CD4+ T cells with a panel that included CD45RO, CCR7, CD25, CD127, CD95 and CD27. Every sorted population had a purity above 95%. Right away, PBMCs were isolated by Lymphoprep density gradient centrifugation and were stained directly, with no culture step. To minimize batch effects, samples were stained and sorted in pairs, one healthy donor with one patient per experiment. Spanning cysteine to phenylalanine, the CDR3 consists of 15 amino acids. Just CDR3 DNA is preserved here, 45 bases in frame from base 1. At the junction V is shortened by 4 bases and J by 5 bases; bases outside the gene matches: 10. From a lookup of the germline V gene (reference sequence), CDR1 and CDR2 are MNHEY and SMNVEV. General study outcomes and caveats: Because the HLA sub-analyses included only small numbers of individuals, any influence of HLA type on TCRB rearrangement was left unresolved. A moderate but significant shortening of TCRB CDR3 length was observed in type 1 diabetes patients in all four CD4+ subsets. Shorter templates might be favored by PCR, yet because patient and control samples were amplified and corrected together, any such skew would affect both groups equally. Because cDNA rather than genomic DNA was sequenced, highly expressing activated cells could have been over-represented, although no difference in activation and CD3 levels was found between groups. At VDJ recombination sites, type 1 diabetes patients had fewer insertions and more deleted nucleotides, which implies abnormalities in thymic rearrangement. The naive, central memory and regulatory TCRB repertoires appeared to resemble one another more closely among patients than among healthy donors.

The chain couples TRBV27 to TRBJ2-5, and 7 bases in between align with TRBD2. Specimen: naive CD4+ T cells from blood. The sample's cell subset or site label, in plain terms: true naive CD4+ T cells. The clonotype comes from a woman aged 18-29 years in good health. The DNA is TGTGCCAGCAGTTGGGGAGCGGGGAGGAGGGAGACCCAGTACTTC. Its protein reads: CASSWGAGRRETQYF.